This T cell receptor beta chain was documented in a study of STAT3 mutations in large granular lymphocyte leukemia. Study background: Roughly half of the longitudinally sequenced T-LGLL patients carried detectable canonical activating STAT3 mutations.

Study conclusions and caveats: Every T-cell large granular lymphocyte leukemia patient had at least one immunodominant TCR beta clonotype.

A word on this clone: Its antigen is not known.

The data were produced by immunoSEQ multiplex PCR, yet TCRdb's version contains in-frame clones alone and is incomplete. The sample includes approximately 30,000 clones, about three quarters of them seen just once. Germline values: CDR1 SGHTA, CDR2 FQGTGA. There are 16 residues in the CDR3. V was clipped by 4 bases and J by 1 base, with 14 bases between them. The gene calls are TRBV7-3 and TRBJ2-1; weak D call: TRBD2 (5 bases). Sample: peripheral blood mononuclear cells. The receptor was isolated from a woman between 45 and 65 years old with T-cell large granular lymphocyte leukemia. Some clones in this sample may be carry-over from other donors' samples. For the CDR3, the DNA is TGTGCCAGCAGCTCCAAGGGAGCGGAATCCTACAATGAGCAGTTCTTC. Its protein is CASSSKGAESYNEQFF.